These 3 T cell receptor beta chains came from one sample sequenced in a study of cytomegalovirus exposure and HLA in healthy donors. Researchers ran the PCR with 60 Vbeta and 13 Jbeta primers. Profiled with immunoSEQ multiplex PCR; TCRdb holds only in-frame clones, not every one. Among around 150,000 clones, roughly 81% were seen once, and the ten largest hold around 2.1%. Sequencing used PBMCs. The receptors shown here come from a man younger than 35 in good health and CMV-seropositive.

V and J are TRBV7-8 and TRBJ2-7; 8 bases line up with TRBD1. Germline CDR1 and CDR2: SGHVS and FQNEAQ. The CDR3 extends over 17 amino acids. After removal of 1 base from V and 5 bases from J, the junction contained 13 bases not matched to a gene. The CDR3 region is CASSLVILGTGSHEQYF. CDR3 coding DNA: TGTGCCAGCAGCTTAGTTATTCTCGGGACAGGTTCCCACGAGCAGTACTTC.

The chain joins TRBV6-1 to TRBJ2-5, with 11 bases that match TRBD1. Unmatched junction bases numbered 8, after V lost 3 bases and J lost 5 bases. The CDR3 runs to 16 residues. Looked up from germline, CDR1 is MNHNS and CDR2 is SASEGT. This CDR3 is CASSDGTGGLGETQYF. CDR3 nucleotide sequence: TGTGCCAGCAGTGACGGGACAGGGGGTCTTGGGGAGACCCAGTACTTC.

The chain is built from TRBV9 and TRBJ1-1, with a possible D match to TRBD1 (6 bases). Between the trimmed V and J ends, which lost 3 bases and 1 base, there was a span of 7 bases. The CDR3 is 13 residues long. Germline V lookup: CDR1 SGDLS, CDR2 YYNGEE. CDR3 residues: CASSATGNTEAFF. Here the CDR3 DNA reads TGTGCCAGCAGCGCGACAGGGAACACTGAAGCTTTCTTT.